A single sample is the source of the 32 T cell receptor beta chains below, sequenced in a study of blood T cell repertoires in COVID-19. The table came from immunoSEQ multiplex PCR; TCRdb's copy has only in-frame clones and leaves some out. Among about 20,000 clones listed, more than 85% were seen once. Sequencing was carried out using peripheral blood. Receptors originate from a man aged 65 to 85 with active COVID-19.

The chain combines TRBV28 with TRBJ1-2; 8 bases match TRBD1. Germline CDR1 is MDHEN and CDR2 is SYDVKM. With 7 bases clipped from V and 4 bases from J, the junction kept 8 bases outside the gene matches. This CDR3 is 14 amino acids long. The CDR3 DNA reads as TGTGCCAGCAAATCCTCAACAGGGGGCTATGGCTACACCTTC. This sequence encodes CASKSSTGGYGYTF.

This chain links TRBV19 with TRBJ1-1; TRBD1 matches 9 bases. Germline V CDR1 and CDR2: LNHDA, SQIVND (reference sequence). The CDR3 is 14 residues long. V shed 6 bases and J 5 bases; nucleotides not matched to a gene: 7. The CDR3 sequence is CASRPGTGWTEAFF. In DNA form, the CDR3 reads TGTGCCAGTAGGCCCGGGACAGGGTGGACTGAAGCTTTCTTT. Supplemented by reference TRBV19 and TRBJ1-1, the full variable domain reads DGGITQSPKYLFRKEGQNVTLSCEQNLNHDAMYWYRQDPGQGLRLIYYSQIVNDFQKGDIAEGYSVSREKKESFPLTVTSAQKNPTAFYLCASRPGTGWTEAFFGQGTRLTVV.

V gene TRBV20-1 combines with J gene TRBJ1-2; D is unclear. This CDR3 has 10 residues. Trimming took off 2 bases at V and 10 bases at J, with 8 bases between the two ends. Germline V gene lookup returns CDR1 DFQATT and CDR2 SNEGSKA (reference sequence). The CDR3 DNA reads as TGCAGTGCTAGACGGGAGAACTACACCTTC. Translation gives CSARRENYTF.

This chain links TRBV19 with TRBJ2-7; 7 bases fit TRBD1. In germline, CDR1 is LNHDA, CDR2 SQIVND (reference sequence). J lost 4 bases, V lost 8 bases, and 8 bases had no gene match. The CDR3 runs to 13 residues. CDR3 in DNA: TGTGCCAGTGCCACAGGGGCGCGGTACGAGCAGTACTTC. Translating it yields CASATGARYEQYF.

The CDR3 sequence: CASSLWTLNTDTQYF. The DNA of the CDR3 is TGTGCCAGCAGCTTATGGACTTTAAACACAGATACGCAGTATTTT. The genes are TRBV7-8 and TRBJ2-3; perhaps TRBD2 as D (5 bases). V gave up 2 bases and J gave up 2 bases, with 11 bases separating them. CDR3 size: 15 residues. Germline CDR1 and CDR2: SGHVS and FQNEAQ.

This clone has a single count. The chain is built from TRBV28 and TRBJ1-1; TRBD1 agrees at 7 bases. V shed 6 bases and J 5 bases; nucleotides not matched to a gene: 9. CDR1 is MDHEN, CDR2 SYDVKM, per germline. CDR3 length: 14 residues. CDR3 nucleotides: TGTGCCAGCAGCCCAGACCAGGGGGGAACTGAAGCTTTCTTT. It encodes CASSPDQGGTEAFF.

The chain links TRBV9 to TRBJ1-5, with D perhaps matching TRBD1 (6 bases). Trimming left V 3 bases short and J 2 bases short, with 12 bases between. From germline, CDR1 is SGDLS and CDR2 YYNGEE. This CDR3 region has 15 residues. The CDR3 coding sequence is TGTGCCAGCAGCGAAAACAGGGCGCGCAATCAGCCCCAGCATTTT. It yields the protein CASSENRARNQPQHF.

V and J are TRBV11-1 and TRBJ2-2; 7 positions match TRBD1. CDR1 is SGHAT and CDR2 is FQDESV in the germline V gene (reference sequence). The CDR3 contains 14 residues. The V segment lost 5 bases and the J segment 7 bases; nucleotides outside the gene matches: 7. Here the CDR3 reads CASSKTGSDGELFF. The CDR3 nucleotides read TGTGCCAGCAGCAAGACAGGGAGCGACGGGGAGCTGTTTTTT.

The rearrangement joins TRBV19 to TRBJ2-7; 7 bases match TRBD2. V lost 5 bases to trimming and J lost 3 bases; unmatched junction nucleotides: 4. Germline V gene data show CDR1 as LNHDA and CDR2 as SQIVND (reference sequence). The CDR3 has 13 residues. The CDR3 coding sequence is TGTGCCAGTAGTGCCGGGACTATCTACGAGCAGTACTTC. Its protein is CASSAGTIYEQYF.

The chain employs TRBV5-6 and TRBJ2-7; D gene unclear. The germline V gene encodes CDR1 SGHDT and CDR2 YYEEEE. The V end was cut by 1 base, the J end by 2 bases, with 13 bases between. The CDR3 has 15 amino acids. The CDR3 sequence: CASSLLVKNTYEQYF. The CDR3 coding sequence is TGTGCCAGCAGCTTGCTGGTGAAGAACACCTACGAGCAGTACTTC.

The chain links TRBV28 to TRBJ2-1, with TRBD1 matching over 7 bases. The CDR3 sequence is 14 residues long. Trimming took 5 bases from V and 4 from J; bases not matched to a gene: 5. CDR1 MDHEN and CDR2 SYDVKM come from the germline V gene. The CDR3 spells CASSLGQAYNEQFF. The CDR3, as DNA: TGTGCCAGCAGTCTCGGACAGGCTTACAATGAGCAGTTCTTC.

This rearrangement joins TRBV29-1 to TRBJ2-5; 9 bases map to TRBD2. The germline gives CDR1 SQVTM, CDR2 ANQGSEA. This CDR3 has 11 residues. V lost 7 bases to trimming and J lost 4 bases; unmatched junction nucleotides: 1. As DNA, the CDR3 is TGCAGCGGGACTAGCGCAGAGACCCAGTACTTC. Protein sequence: CSGTSAETQYF.

The chain carries TRBV27 and TRBJ1-2, with D possibly TRBD1 on 5 matching bases. Trimming removed 2 bases from V and 6 bases from J, with 16 bases in between. The CDR3 contains 15 residues. Germline-derived CDR1 and CDR2 are MNHEY and SMNVEV (reference sequence). The DNA of the CDR3 is TGTGCCAGCAGTTTACGGCGGGGTTTGGGGCATGGCTACACCTTC. Its protein product is CASSLRRGLGHGYTF.

J is TRBJ2-3 and V is TRBV5-1, with D maybe TRBD2 (6 bases). CDR1 and CDR2 from the germline V gene are SGHRS and YFSETQ. The CDR3 extends over 15 amino acids. Trimming shortened V by 4 bases and J by 0 bases, and 12 bases separated the two germline ends. CDR3 nucleotide sequence: TGCGCCAGCAGCGAGGATAGCGGTAGCACAGATACGCAGTATTTT. Translation gives CASSEDSGSTDTQYF. Together with reference TRBV5-1 and TRBJ2-3, the CDR3 gives the full variable domain: KAGVTQTPRYLIKTRGQQVTLSCSPISGHRSVSWYQQTPGQGLQFLFEYFSETQRNKGNFPGRFSGRQFSNSRSEMNVSTLELGDSALYLCASSEDSGSTDTQYFGPGTRLTVL.

The chain joins TRBV11-3 to TRBJ2-2; TRBD1 agrees at 10 bases. This CDR3 comprises 14 residues. The junction had 2 bases not matched to a gene; V was cut back by 5 bases and J by 5 bases. Germline assignment: CDR1 SGHNT and CDR2 YENEEA. Here the CDR3 DNA reads TGTGCCAGCAGCCCGGGACAGGGGACCGGGGAGCTGTTTTTT. Its protein is CASSPGQGTGELFF.

The rearrangement joins TRBV3-1 (or the pseudogene TRBV3-2) to TRBJ2-1; 8 bases line up with TRBD2. V lost 1 base, J lost 8 bases, and 13 bases stayed unmatched. Germline-derived CDR1 and CDR2 are LGHDT and YNNKEL (reference sequence). The length of the CDR3 is 17 residues. Here the CDR3 reads CASSQVESRTSGDEQFF. The DNA for the CDR3 is TGTGCCAGCAGCCAAGTAGAATCCCGAACTAGCGGTGATGAGCAGTTCTTC.

The rearrangement joins TRBV28 to TRBJ2-3, with D maybe TRBD2 (6 bases). CDR1 and CDR2 from the germline V gene are MDHEN and SYDVKM. The CDR3 is 12 amino acids. V was clipped by 6 bases and J by 8 bases, with 12 bases between them. CDR3 sequence: CASRLAGGTQYF. DNA of the CDR3: TGTGCCAGCAGACTAGCCGGTGGTACGCAGTATTTT.

The rearrangement uses TRBV5-8 and TRBJ2-2, with a weak D call TRBD2 (5 bases). Trimming took 5 bases from V and 1 from J, leaving 15 bases between them. The V gene's germline CDR1 is SGHTS and CDR2 YDEGEE. The CDR3 length is 16 residues. The CDR3 protein is CASSPWRKGNTGELFF. The DNA of the CDR3 is TGTGCCAGCAGTCCCTGGAGGAAGGGGAACACCGGGGAGCTGTTTTTT.

This clone was counted a single time. V and J are TRBV2 and TRBJ2-5; the match to TRBD1 covers 10 bases. The CDR3 runs to 14 residues. CDR1 is SNHLY and CDR2 is FYNNEI in the germline V gene. The junction had 6 bases not matched to a gene; V was cut back by 6 bases and J by 5 bases. The CDR3 is CASSPGQGIETQYF. CDR3 sequence (DNA): TGTGCCAGCAGCCCGGGACAGGGGATTGAGACCCAGTACTTC.

The chain combines TRBV6-5 with TRBJ2-3, with unresolved D. The CDR3 covers 12 residues. The ends were cut back, 6 bases at V and 2 bases at J, with 6 bases in the middle. CDR1 is MNHEY and CDR2 is SVGAGI in the germline V gene. CDR3 DNA sequence: TGTGCCAGCAGCAGAAACACAGATACGCAGTATTTT. As protein: CASSRNTDTQYF.

This chain joins TRBV5-4 and TRBJ1-2; no definite D call. CDR1 SGHNT and CDR2 YYREEE come from the germline V gene (reference sequence). The CDR3 has 12 amino acids. Trimming removed 0 bases from V and 6 bases from J, with 6 bases in between. CDR3 protein: CASSLDTNGYTF. The CDR3 bases are TGTGCCAGCAGCTTGGACACGAATGGCTACACCTTC.

This clone is medium-sized in the sample. The V gene is TRBV27, the J gene TRBJ2-7, with TRBD2 matching 7 bases. This CDR3 has 13 residues. Unmatched junction bases numbered 5, after V lost 3 bases and J lost 6 bases. The germline V gene encodes CDR1 MNHEY and CDR2 SMNVEV (reference sequence). The CDR3 sequence: CASSFTSAGEQYF. The DNA for the CDR3 is TGTGCCAGCAGTTTTACTAGCGCGGGCGAGCAGTACTTC.

This clone was seen a single time. The J gene is TRBJ2-1, the V gene TRBV20-1; TRBD2 matches at 8 bases. After removal of 3 bases from V and 0 bases from J, the junction contained 7 bases not matched to a gene. This CDR3 comprises 16 residues. Germline V CDR1 and CDR2: DFQATT, SNEGSKA (reference sequence). In nucleotides, the CDR3 is TGCAGTGCTAGTGAACTAGCGGCAAGCTCCTACAATGAGCAGTTCTTC. Its protein product is CSASELAASSYNEQFF.

This clone was detected once. The chain couples TRBV6-5 to TRBJ1-1; D possibly corresponds to TRBD1 (5 bases). This CDR3 contains 15 residues. CDR1 MNHEY and CDR2 SVGAGI come from the germline V gene. Trimming pared 5 bases from V and 1 base from J, leaving 14 bases between. The DNA for the CDR3 is TGTGCCAGCAGTCGTACACAGGTTTGGAACACTGAAGCTTTCTTT. It translates to CASSRTQVWNTEAFF.

This chain joins TRBV5-5 and TRBJ1-4; weak D call: TRBD1 (6 bases). V was trimmed by 3 bases and J by 8 bases, leaving 14 bases between them. CDR3 size: 14 residues. Germline V lookup: CDR1 SGHKS, CDR2 YYEKEE (reference sequence). The CDR3 nucleotides are TGTGCCAGCAGCTCGACAGGAAAGGTGGAAAAACTGTTTTTT. Protein sequence: CASSSTGKVEKLFF. The full variable domain, with the rest looked up from reference TRBV5-5 and TRBJ1-4, is DAGVTQSPTHLIKTRGQQVTLRCSPISGHKSVSWYQQVLGQGPQFIFQYYEKEERGRGNFPDRFSARQFPNYSSELNVNALLLGDSALYLCASSSTGKVEKLFFGSGTQLSVL.

This chain joins TRBV4-3 and TRBJ2-2; D may be TRBD2 (5 bases). CDR3 length equals 14 residues. Trimming left V 0 bases short and J 5 bases short, with 7 bases between. The germline CDR1 and CDR2 sequences are LGHNA and YSLEER. The CDR3 region has the DNA TGCGCCAGCAGCCAAGAGAGGGTTACCGGGGAGCTGTTTTTT. As protein: CASSQERVTGELFF.

The V gene is TRBV7-2, the J gene TRBJ2-5, with D perhaps TRBD2 (5 bases). V was clipped by 5 bases and J by 4 bases, with 14 bases between them. Germline V gene data show CDR1 as SGHTA and CDR2 as FQGNSA. This CDR3 is built from 14 residues. CDR3 protein: CASSPSFPPETQYF. The CDR3 nucleotides read TGTGCCAGCAGCCCTAGCTTTCCGCCAGAGACCCAGTACTTC.

The rearrangement links TRBV5-6 to TRBJ2-7; 7 bases map to TRBD1. J was trimmed by 1 base and V by 7 bases; bases with no gene match: 5. Germline loops: CDR1 SGHDT, CDR2 YYEEEE. This CDR3 contains 13 residues. The CDR3 nucleotides read TGTGCCAGCTCCAGGGGGTCATCCTACGAGCAGTACTTC. It encodes CASSRGSSYEQYF.

The chain carries TRBV18 and TRBJ2-2; D ambiguous. The V end was cut by 0 bases, the J end by 1 base, with 12 bases between. The germline gives CDR1 KGHSH, CDR2 LQKENI. This CDR3 comprises 17 residues. CDR3 nucleotide sequence: TGTGCCAGCTCACCACCTTCGCTACCCTTGAACACCGGGGAGCTGTTTTTT. Protein sequence: CASSPPSLPLNTGELFF.

The rearrangement links TRBV5-5 to TRBJ1-4, with D perhaps TRBD1 (5 bases). Trimming left V 2 bases short and J 5 bases short, with 10 bases between. The CDR3 consists of 14 residues. Germline V gene sequence: CDR1 SGHKS, CDR2 YYEKEE (reference sequence). The CDR3 protein is CASSLGGVNEKLFF. In nucleotides, the CDR3 is TGTGCCAGCAGCTTAGGAGGGGTCAATGAAAAACTGTTTTTT.

The chain links TRBV5-1 to TRBJ2-7; 14 positions match TRBD2. CDR1 is SGHRS and CDR2 is YFSETQ in the germline V gene. This CDR3 spans 19 amino acids. Germline trimming cut 4 bases from V and 4 bases from J; bases unmatched to any gene: 16. CDR3 in DNA: TGCGCCAGCAGCCTCGGAACCGGGACTAGCGGGGGAGCCGGGTACGAGCAGTACTTC. It is translated as CASSLGTGTSGGAGYEQYF.

The rearrangement uses TRBV28 and TRBJ1-5, with 7 bases aligning to TRBD1. Germline CDR1 MDHEN, CDR2 SYDVKM. The CDR3 consists of 14 residues. The V gene end was trimmed by 6 bases and the J gene end by 1 base; junction bases not matched to a gene: 3. The CDR3: CASSRGQSNQPQHF. For the CDR3, the DNA is TGTGCCAGCAGCCGGGGACAGAGCAATCAGCCCCAGCATTTT.